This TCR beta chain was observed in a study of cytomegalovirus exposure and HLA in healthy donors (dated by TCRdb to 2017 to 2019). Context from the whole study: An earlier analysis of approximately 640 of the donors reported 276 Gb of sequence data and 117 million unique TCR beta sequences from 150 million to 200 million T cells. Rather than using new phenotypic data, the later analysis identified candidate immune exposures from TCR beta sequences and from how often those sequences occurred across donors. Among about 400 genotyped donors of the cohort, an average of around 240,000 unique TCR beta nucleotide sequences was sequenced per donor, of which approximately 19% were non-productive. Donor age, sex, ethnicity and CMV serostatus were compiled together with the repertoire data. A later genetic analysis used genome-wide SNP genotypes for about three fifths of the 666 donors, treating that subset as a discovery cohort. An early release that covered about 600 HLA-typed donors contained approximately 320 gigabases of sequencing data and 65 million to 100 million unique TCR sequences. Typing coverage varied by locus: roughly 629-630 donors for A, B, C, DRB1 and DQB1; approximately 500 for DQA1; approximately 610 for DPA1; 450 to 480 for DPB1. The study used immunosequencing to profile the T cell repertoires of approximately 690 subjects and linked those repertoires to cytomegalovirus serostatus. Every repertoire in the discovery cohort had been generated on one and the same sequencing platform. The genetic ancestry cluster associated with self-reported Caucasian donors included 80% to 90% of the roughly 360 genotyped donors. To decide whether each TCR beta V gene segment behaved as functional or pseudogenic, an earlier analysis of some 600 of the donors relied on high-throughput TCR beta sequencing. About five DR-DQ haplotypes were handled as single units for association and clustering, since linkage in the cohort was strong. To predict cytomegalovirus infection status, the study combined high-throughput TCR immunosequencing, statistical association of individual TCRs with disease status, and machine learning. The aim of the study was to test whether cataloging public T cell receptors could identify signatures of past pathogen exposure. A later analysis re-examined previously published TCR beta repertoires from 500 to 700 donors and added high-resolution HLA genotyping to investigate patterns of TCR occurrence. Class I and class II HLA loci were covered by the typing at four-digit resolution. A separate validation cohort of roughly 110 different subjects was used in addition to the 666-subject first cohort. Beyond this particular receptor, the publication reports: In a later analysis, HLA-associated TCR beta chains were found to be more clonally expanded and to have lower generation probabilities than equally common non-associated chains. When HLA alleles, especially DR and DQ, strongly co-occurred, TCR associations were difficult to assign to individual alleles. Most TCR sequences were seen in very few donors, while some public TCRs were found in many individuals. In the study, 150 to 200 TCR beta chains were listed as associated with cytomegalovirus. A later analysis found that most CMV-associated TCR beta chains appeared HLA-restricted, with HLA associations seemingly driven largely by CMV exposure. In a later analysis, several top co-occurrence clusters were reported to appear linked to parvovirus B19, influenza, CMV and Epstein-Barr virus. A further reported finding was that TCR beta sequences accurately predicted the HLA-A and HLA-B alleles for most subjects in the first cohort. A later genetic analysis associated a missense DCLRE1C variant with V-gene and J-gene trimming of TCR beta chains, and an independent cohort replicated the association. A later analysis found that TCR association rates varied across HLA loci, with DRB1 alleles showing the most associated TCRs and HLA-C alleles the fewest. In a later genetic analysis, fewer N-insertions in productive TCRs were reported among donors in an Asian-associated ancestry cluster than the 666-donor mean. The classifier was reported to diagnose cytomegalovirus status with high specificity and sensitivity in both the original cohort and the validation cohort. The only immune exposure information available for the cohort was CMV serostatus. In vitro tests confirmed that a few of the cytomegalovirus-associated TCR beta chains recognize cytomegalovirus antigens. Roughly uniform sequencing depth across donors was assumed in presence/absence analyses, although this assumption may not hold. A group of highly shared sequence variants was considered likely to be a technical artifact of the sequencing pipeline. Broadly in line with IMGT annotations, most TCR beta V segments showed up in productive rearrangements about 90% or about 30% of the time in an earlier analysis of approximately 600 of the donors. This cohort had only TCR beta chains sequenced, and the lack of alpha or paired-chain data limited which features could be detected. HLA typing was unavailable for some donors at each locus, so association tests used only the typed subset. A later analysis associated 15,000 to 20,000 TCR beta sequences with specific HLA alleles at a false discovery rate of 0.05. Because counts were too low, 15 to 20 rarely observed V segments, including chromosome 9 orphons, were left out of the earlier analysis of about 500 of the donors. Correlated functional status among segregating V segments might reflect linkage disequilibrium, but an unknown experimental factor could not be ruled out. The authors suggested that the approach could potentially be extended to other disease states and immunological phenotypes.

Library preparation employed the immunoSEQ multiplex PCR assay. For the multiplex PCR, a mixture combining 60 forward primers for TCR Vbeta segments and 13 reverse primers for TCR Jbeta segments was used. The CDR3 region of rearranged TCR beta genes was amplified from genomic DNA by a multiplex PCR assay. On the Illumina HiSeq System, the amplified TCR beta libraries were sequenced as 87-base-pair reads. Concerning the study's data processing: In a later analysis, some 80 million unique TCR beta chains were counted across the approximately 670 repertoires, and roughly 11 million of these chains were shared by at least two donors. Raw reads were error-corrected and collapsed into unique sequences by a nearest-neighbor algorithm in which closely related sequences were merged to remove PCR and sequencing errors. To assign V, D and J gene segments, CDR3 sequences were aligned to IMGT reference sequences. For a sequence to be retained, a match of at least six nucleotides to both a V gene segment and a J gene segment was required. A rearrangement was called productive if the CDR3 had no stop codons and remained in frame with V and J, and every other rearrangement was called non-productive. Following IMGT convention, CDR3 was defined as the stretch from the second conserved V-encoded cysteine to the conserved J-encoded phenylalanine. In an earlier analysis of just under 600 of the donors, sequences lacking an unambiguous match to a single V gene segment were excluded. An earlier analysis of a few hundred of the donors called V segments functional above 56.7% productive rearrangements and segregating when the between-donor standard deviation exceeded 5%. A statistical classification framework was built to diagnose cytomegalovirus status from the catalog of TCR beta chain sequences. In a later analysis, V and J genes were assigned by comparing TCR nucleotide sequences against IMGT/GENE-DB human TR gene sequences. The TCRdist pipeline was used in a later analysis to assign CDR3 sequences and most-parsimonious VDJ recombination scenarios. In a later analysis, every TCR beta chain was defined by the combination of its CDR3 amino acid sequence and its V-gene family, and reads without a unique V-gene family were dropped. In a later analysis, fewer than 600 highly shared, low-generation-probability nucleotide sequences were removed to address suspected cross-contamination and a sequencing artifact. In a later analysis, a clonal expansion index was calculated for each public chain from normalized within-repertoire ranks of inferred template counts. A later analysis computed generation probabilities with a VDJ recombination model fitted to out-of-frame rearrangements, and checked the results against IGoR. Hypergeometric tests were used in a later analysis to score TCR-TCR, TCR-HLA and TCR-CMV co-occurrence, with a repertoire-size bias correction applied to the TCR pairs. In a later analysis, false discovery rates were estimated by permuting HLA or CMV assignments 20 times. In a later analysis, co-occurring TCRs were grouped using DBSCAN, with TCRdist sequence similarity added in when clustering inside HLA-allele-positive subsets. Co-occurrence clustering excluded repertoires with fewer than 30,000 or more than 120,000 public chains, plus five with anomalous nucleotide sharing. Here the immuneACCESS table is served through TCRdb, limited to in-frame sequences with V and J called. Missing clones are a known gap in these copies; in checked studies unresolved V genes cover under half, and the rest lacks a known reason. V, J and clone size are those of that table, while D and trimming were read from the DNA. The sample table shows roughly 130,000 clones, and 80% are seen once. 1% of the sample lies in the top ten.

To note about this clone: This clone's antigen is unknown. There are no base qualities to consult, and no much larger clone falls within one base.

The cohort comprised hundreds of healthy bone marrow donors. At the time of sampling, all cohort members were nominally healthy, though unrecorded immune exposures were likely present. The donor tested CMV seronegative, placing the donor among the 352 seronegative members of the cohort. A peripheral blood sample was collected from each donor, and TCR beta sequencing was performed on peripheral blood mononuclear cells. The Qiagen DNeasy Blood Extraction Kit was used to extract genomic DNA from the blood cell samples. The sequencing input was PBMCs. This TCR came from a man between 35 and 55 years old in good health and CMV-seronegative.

The sequenced DNA is TGCGCCAGCAGCTCGACAGGGTTCAGCGGGGAGACCCAGTACTTC. Its product reads: CASSSTGFSGETQYF. Here the chain combines TRBV5-1 and TRBJ2-5, and the D gene may be TRBD1, 7 bases matching. The CDR1 and CDR2 encoded by the germline V gene are SGHRS and YFSETQ. Trimming removed 3 bases from V and 5 bases from J, leaving 17 bases between the germline ends. From the cysteine up to the phenylalanine, the CDR3 has a length of 15 residues. The CDR3 DNA has 45 bases and is translated from base 1.